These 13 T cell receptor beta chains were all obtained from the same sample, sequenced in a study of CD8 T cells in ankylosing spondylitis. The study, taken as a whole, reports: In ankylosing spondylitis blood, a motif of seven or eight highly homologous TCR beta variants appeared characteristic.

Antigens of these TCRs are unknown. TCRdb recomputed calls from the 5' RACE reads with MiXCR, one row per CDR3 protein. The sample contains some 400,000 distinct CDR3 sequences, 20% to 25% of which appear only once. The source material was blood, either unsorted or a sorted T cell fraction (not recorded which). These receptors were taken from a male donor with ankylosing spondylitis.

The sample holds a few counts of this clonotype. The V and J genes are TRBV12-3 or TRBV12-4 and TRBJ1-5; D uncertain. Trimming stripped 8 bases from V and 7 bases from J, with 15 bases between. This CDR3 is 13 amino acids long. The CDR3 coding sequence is TGTGCCAGCGGGTTACAGATGCAACAGCCCCAGCATTTT. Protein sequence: CASGLQMQQPQHF.

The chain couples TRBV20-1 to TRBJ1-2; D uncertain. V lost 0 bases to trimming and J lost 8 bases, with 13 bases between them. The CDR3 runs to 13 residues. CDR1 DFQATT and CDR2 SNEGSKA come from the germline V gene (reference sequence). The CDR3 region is CSARDPRVGGYTF. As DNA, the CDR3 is TGCAGTGCTAGAGATCCGAGGGTGGGGGGCTACACCTTC.

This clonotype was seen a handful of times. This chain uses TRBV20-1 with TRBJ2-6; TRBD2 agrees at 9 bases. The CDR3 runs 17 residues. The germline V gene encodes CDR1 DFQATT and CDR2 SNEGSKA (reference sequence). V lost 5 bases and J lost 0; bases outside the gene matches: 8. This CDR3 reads CSAAGLAGPSGANVLTF. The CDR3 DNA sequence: TGCAGTGCTGCGGGGCTAGCGGGACCCTCTGGGGCCAACGTCCTGACTTTC.

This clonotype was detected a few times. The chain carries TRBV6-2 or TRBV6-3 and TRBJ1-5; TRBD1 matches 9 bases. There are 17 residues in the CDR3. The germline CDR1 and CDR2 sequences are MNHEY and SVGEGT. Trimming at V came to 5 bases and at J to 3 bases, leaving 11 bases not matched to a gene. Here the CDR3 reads CASSPQQGAHLNQPQHF. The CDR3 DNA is TGTGCCAGCAGTCCCCAACAGGGGGCTCATCTCAATCAGCCCCAGCATTTT.

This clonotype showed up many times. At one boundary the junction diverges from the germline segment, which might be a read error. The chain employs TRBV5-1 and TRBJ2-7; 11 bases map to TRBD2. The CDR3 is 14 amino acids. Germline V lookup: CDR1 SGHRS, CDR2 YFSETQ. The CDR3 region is CASSLGTSGYEQYF. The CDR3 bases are TGTGCCAGCAGTCTCGGGACTAGCGGCTACGAGCAGTACTTC.

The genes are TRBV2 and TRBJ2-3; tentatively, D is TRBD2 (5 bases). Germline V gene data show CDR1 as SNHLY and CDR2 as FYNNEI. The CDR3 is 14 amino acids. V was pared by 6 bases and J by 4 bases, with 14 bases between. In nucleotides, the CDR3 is TGTGCCAGCAGGAGGGAGTCAGTATCAGATACGCAGTATTTT. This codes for CASRRESVSDTQYF.

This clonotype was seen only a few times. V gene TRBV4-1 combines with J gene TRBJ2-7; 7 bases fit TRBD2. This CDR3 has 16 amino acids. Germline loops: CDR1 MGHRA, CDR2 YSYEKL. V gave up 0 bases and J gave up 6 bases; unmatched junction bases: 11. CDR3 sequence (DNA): TGCGCCAGCAGCCAAGAATTTGCGCTAGCGGTAGTCGAGCAGTACTTC. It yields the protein CASSQEFALAVVEQYF.

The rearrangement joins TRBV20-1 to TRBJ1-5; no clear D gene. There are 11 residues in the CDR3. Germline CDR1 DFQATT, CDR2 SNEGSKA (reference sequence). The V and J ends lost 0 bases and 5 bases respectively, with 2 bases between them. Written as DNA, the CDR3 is TGCAGTGCTAGAGATGATCAGCCCCAGCATTTT. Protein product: CSARDDQPQHF.

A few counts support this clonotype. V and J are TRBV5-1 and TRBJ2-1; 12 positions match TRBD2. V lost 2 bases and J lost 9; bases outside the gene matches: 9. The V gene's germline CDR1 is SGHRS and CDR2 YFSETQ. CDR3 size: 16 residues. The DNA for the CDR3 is TGCGCCAGCAGCTTCTCTAGCGGGAGGGGATTGGGTGAGCAGTTCTTC. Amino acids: CASSFSSGRGLGEQFF.

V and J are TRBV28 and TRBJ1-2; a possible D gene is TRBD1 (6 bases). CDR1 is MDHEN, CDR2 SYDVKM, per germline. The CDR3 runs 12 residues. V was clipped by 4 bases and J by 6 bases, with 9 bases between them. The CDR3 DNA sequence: TGTGCCAGCAGTTCGGGGGACAATGGCTACACCTTC. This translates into CASSSGDNGYTF.

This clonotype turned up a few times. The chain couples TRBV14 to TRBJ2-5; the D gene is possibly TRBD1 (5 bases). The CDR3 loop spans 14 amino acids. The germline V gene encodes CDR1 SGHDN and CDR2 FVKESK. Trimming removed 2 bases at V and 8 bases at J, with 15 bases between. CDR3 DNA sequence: TGTGCCAGCAGCCAAAAAGGGCTAGGGGTAACCCAGTACTTC. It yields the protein CASSQKGLGVTQYF.

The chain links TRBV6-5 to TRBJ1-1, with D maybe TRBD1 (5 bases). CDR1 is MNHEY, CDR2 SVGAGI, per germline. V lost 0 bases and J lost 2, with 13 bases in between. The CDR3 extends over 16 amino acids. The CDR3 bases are TGTGCCAGCAGTTACTCCTTGACAGTCGGAAACACTGAAGCTTTCTTT. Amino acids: CASSYSLTVGNTEAFF.

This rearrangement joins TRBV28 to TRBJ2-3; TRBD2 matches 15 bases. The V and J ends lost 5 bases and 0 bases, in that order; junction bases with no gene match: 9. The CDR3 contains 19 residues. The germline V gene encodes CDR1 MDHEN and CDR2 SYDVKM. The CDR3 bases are TGTGCCAGCAGTCGACCTGGACTAGCGGGAGGGGCTAGCACAGATACGCAGTATTTT. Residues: CASSRPGLAGGASTDTQYF.